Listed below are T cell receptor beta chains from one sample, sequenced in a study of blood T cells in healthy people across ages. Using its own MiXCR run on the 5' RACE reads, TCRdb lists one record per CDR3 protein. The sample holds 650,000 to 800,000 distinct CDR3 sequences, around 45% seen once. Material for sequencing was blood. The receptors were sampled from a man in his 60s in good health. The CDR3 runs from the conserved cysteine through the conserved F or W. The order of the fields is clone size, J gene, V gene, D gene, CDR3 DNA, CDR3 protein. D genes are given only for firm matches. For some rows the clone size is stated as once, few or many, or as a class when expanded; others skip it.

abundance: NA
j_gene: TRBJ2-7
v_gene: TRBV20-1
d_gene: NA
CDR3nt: TGCAGTGCTAGAGTTTTGGAGGAGCAGTACTTC
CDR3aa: CSARVLEEQYF

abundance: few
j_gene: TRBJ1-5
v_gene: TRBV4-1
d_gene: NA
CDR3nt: TGCGCCAGCAGCCAAGATCATAGCAATCAGCCCCAGCATTTT
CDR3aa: CASSQDHSNQPQHF

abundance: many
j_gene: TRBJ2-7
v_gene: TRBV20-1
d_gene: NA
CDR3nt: TGCAGTGCTAGAGATGGAGAGGGGGGCCGCGAGCAGTACTTC
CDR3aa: CSARDGEGGREQYF

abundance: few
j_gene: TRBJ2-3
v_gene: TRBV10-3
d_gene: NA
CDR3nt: TGTGCCATCAGTGAGGGCAGGGGAGAAACAGATACGCAGTATTTT
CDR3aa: CAISEGRGETDTQYF

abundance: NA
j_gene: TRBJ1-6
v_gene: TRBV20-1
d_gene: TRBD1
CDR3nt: TGCAGTGTCCGGGACAGCCCGAATTCACCCCTCCACTTT
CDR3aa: CSVRDSPNSPLHF

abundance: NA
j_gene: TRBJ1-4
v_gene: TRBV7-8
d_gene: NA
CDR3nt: TGTGCCAGCACCGAGGAGCAGGCCTCAATTAATGAAAAACTGTTTTTT
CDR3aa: CASTEEQASINEKLFF

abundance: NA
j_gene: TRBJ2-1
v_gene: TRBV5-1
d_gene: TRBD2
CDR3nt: TGCGCCAGCACCTTAGCGGGGGGGTTCGATGAGCAGTTCTTC
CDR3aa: CASTLAGGFDEQFF

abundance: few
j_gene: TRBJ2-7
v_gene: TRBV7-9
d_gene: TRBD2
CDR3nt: TGTGCCAGCGTGGCTAGCGGATCCTACGAGCAGTACTTC
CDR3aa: CASVASGSYEQYF

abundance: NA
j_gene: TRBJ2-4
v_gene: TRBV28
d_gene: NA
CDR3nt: TGTGCCAGTCGAAATCCCGTCACTTATGCGTTATCCAAAAACATTCAGTACTTC
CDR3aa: CASRNPVTYALSKNIQYF

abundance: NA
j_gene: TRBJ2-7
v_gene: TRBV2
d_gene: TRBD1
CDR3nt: TGTGCCAGCAGAAAGTGGGACAGCTCCTACGAGCAGTACTTC
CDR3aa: CASRKWDSSYEQYF

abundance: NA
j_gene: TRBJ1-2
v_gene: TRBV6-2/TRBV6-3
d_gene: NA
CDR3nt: TGTGCCAGCACCATTGGGCAGTTATGGGAGCCTGGCTACACCTTC
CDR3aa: CASTIGQLWEPGYTF

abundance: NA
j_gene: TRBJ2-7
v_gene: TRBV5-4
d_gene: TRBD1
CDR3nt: TGTGCCAGCAGCTTGCGACAGGGGTCCCACAATGAGCAGTACTTC
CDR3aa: CASSLRQGSHNEQYF

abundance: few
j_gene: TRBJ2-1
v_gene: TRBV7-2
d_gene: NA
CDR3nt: TGTGCCAGCAGCCTCCTTCAGGGTTTATTTGTCAATGAGCAGTTCTTC
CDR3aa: CASSLLQGLFVNEQFF

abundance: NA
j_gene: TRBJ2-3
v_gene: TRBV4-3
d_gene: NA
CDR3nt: TGCGCCAGCAGCCACTCGGGGAAGCGCACAGATACGCAGTATTTT
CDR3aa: CASSHSGKRTDTQYF

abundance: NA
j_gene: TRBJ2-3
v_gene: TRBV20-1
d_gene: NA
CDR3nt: TGCAGTGCTAGGGTATGGGTCAGTACAGATACGCAGTATTTT
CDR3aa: CSARVWVSTDTQYF

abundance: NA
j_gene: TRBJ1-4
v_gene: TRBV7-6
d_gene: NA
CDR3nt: TGTGCCAGCAGCTTAGAAGGGGCTCGGGAGGATGAAAAACTGTTTTTT
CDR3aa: CASSLEGAREDEKLFF

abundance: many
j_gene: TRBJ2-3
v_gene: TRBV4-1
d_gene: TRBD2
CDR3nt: TGCGCCAGCAGCCCCATAATGACTAGCGGGGTCACAGATACGCAGTATTTT
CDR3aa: CASSPIMTSGVTDTQYF

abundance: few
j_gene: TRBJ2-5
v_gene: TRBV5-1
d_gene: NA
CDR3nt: TGCGCCAGCAGCTTGGGACTGACAAGCCAAGAGACCCAGTACTTC
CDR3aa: CASSLGLTSQETQYF